This T cell receptor (beta chain) came from a study of identical twins. Study-wide results and caveats: Beta out-of-frame sequences showed weaker excess twin sharing.

J lost 1 base, V lost 6 bases, and 10 bases had no gene match. This CDR3 is 17 amino acids long. Germline CDR1 and CDR2: MNHEY and SVGAGI. Unique molecular identifiers were present on the cDNA, and a universal primer site came from template switching. One entry per CDR3 protein results from TCRdb running MiXCR on the 5' RACE reads. This table has 350,000 to 400,000 distinct CDR3 sequences, 9% to 10% appearing once. This clonotype was seen many times. Antigen unknown. The sequence was obtained from a woman in her forties or fifties in good health. The sequenced material came from naive T cells sorted from blood. The rearrangement joins TRBV6-5 to TRBJ1-5; 9 bases map to TRBD1. CDR3 nucleotides: TGTGCCAGCAGACGGGACAGGGCCCCACTAAGCAATCAGCCCCAGCATTTT. It is translated as CASRRDRAPLSNQPQHF.